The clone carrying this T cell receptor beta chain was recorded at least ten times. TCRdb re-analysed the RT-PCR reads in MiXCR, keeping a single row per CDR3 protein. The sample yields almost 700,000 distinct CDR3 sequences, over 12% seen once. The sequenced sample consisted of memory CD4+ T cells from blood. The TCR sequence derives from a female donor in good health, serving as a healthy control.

CDR3 coding DNA: TGTGCCAGCAGCCCAGGGACAGTGCCGAGCGAGCAGTACTTC. This gives the protein CASSPGTVPSEQYF. The chain is built from TRBV7-3 and TRBJ2-7; 7 bases line up with TRBD1. CDR3 length: 14 residues. Germline CDR1 is SGHTA and CDR2 is FQGTGA. The V and J ends lost 5 bases and 6 bases, in that order; junction bases with no gene match: 10.